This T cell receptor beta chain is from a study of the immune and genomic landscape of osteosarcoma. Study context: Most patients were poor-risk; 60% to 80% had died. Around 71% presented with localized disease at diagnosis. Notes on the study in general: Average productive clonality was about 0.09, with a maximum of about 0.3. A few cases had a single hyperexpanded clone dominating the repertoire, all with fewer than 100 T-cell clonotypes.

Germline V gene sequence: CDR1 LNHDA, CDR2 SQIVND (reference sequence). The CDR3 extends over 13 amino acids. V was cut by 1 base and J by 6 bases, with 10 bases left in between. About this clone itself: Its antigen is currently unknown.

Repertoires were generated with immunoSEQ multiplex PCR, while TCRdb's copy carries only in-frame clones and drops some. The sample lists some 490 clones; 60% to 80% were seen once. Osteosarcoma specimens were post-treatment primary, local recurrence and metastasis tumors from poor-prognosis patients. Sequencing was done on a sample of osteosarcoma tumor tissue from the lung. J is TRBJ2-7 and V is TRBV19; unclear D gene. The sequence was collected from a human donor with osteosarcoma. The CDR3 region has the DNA TGTGCCAGTAGTATAGTTGAGGCCCGCGAGCAGTACTTC. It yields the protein CASSIVEAREQYF.